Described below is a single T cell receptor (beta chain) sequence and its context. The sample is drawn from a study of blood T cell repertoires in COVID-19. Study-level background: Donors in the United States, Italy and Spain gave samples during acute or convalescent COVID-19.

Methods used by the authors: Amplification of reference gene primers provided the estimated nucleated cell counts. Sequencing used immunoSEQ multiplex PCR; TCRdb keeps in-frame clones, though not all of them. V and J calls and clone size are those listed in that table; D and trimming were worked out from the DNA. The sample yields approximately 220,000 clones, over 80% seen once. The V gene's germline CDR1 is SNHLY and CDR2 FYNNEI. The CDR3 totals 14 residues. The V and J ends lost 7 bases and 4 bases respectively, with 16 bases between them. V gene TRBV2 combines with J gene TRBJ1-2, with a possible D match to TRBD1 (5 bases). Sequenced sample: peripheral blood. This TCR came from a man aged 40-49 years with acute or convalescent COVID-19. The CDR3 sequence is CASTQEDSVYGYTF. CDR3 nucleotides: TGTGCCAGCACTCAGGAAGACAGTGTCTATGGCTACACCTTC.